What follows are 17 T cell receptor beta chains derived from one specimen sequenced in a study of metastatic and nonmetastatic thyroid tumors. Before thyroid surgery, none of the patients had received any treatment. TCRdb re-called the PCR reads with MiXCR. The sample lists approximately 21,000 clones, around 18% seen once, with 21% in the top ten. Sequenced input: blood. Source of these receptors: a male donor with papillary thyroid cancer or a benign thyroid nodule (not recorded which). Some clones in this sample may be carry-over from other donors' samples.

Ten or more counts support this clone. This chain joins TRBV13 and TRBJ2-7; 12 bases are shared with TRBD2. CDR1 PRHDT and CDR2 FYEKMQ come from the germline V gene (reference sequence). With V trimmed by 5 bases and J by 4 bases, 9 bases remained unmatched. This CDR3 comprises 16 residues. DNA of the CDR3: TGTGCCAGCAGCATCCGGACTAGCGGGGTGATATACGAGCAGTACTTC. It specifies CASSIRTSGVIYEQYF.

This clone showed up many times. The chain uses TRBV13 and TRBJ1-3, with 8 bases matching TRBD1. The CDR3 is 15 residues long. Germline CDR1 PRHDT, CDR2 FYEKMQ (reference sequence). The V gene end was trimmed by 3 bases and the J gene end by 1 base; junction bases not matched to a gene: 2. The CDR3 is CASSLDRESGNTIYF. The CDR3 nucleotides read TGTGCCAGCAGCTTGGACAGGGAATCTGGAAACACCATATATTTT.

This clone has at least ten counts. This chain uses TRBV5-1 with TRBJ1-4; 7 nucleotides align to TRBD1. The CDR3 length is 15 residues. The V gene's germline CDR1 is SGHRS and CDR2 YFSETQ. J was trimmed by 4 bases and V by 0 bases; bases with no gene match: 3. The DNA of the CDR3 is TGCGCCAGCAGCTTGGGAGACAGGGATAATGAAAAACTGTTTTTT. Translating gives CASSLGDRDNEKLFF. Combining the CDR3 with reference TRBV5-1 and TRBJ1-4 gives the whole variable domain KAGVTQTPRYLIKTRGQQVTLSCSPISGHRSVSWYQQTPGQGLQFLFEYFSETQRNKGNFPGRFSGRQFSNSRSEMNVSTLELGDSALYLCASSLGDRDNEKLFFGSGTQLSVL.

The J gene is TRBJ1-6, the V gene TRBV30; D remains ambiguous. Germline values: CDR1 GTSNPN, CDR2 SVGIG (reference sequence). This CDR3 has 13 amino acids. V lost 0 bases to trimming and J lost 8 bases, with 8 bases between them. The CDR3 DNA sequence: TGTGCCTGGAGTGTTTCGTTCTATTCACCCCTCCACTTT. It is translated as CAWSVSFYSPLHF.

This clone was counted at least ten times. The chain couples TRBV12-3 or TRBV12-4 to TRBJ2-1, with a possible D match to TRBD2 (5 bases). Trimming took off 7 bases at V and 9 bases at J, with 25 bases between the two ends. The CDR3 totals 16 residues. This CDR3 reads CASTNYGGEREGEQFF. CDR3 DNA sequence: TGTGCCAGCACCAATTACGGAGGCGAGCGAGAGGGTGAGCAGTTCTTC.

The rearrangement links TRBV7-2 to TRBJ2-5; D might be TRBD1 (5 bases). Matching the DNA end better, TRBJ2-1 makes the J call doubtful. This CDR3 region has 14 residues. The germline V gene has CDR1 SGHTA and CDR2 FQGNSA. In DNA form, the CDR3 reads TGTGCCAGCAGCTTAGGCAGGGTAGGTAATGAGCAGTTCTTC. Its protein product is CASSLGRVGNEQFF.

Within the sample, this clone is medium-sized. CDR3 sequence (DNA): TGTGCCAGCAGTTTGGGGGACACCACCCTCTACGAGCAGTACTTC. It is translated as CASSLGDTTLYEQYF. V is TRBV27 and J is TRBJ2-7; TRBD1 is a possible D gene (6 bases). The CDR3 runs 15 residues. V lost 3 bases and J 3 bases, leaving 15 bases between the germline ends. Germline loops: CDR1 MNHEY, CDR2 SMNVEV (reference sequence).

The chain recombines TRBV28 with TRBJ2-5; maybe TRBD1 (6 bases). Germline V gives CDR1 MDHEN, CDR2 SYDVKM. Trimming removed 8 bases at V and 6 bases at J, with 19 bases between. The CDR3 consists of 14 residues. CDR3 sequence: CASEVGRGAKTQYF. In nucleotides, the CDR3 is TGTGCCAGCGAGGTGGGCAGGGGAGCTAAGACCCAGTACTTC.

This clone showed up many times. This chain joins TRBV10-3 and TRBJ1-2; a weak D match, TRBD1 (5 bases). The CDR3 contains 13 residues. Germline loops: CDR1 ENHRY, CDR2 SYGVKD. V was trimmed by 4 bases and J by 9 bases, leaving 15 bases between them. The CDR3, as DNA: TGTGCCATCAGTGCCTCTGGGCAGGGTAGCTACACCTTC. It translates to CAISASGQGSYTF.

This clone was counted between two and nine times. This rearrangement joins TRBV6-5 to TRBJ2-3; 11 bases agree with TRBD1. The CDR3 extends over 17 amino acids. The germline CDR1 and CDR2 sequences are MNHEY and SVGAGI. V was pared by 7 bases and J by 5 bases, with 14 bases of the junction left unmatched. The DNA of the CDR3 is TGTGCCAGCACCCCCGACTACGGACAGGGGGCAAGAGATACGCAGTATTTT. Translation gives CASTPDYGQGARDTQYF.

This clone was seen ten or more times. The V gene is TRBV20-1, the J gene TRBJ1-5; TRBD1 agrees at 7 bases. The CDR3 is made up of 12 amino acids. Germline V CDR1 and CDR2: DFQATT, SNEGSKA (reference sequence). V lost 7 bases to trimming and J lost 9 bases; unmatched junction nucleotides: 9. CDR3 DNA sequence: TGCAGTGAAGGGGGCCCAGGGTTGCCCCAGCATTTT. Residues: CSEGGPGLPQHF.

There are many counts of this clone. One end of the junction fails to match germline, which may point to a read error. The gene calls are TRBV7-7 and TRBJ1-3; D not certain. From germline, CDR1 is SSHAT and CDR2 FNYEAQ (reference sequence). The CDR3 is 15 amino acids. The CDR3 sequence is CASSLGLESGNTIYF. The DNA of the CDR3 is TGTGCTAGCAGCTTAGGACTGGAGTCTGGAAACACCATATATTTT.

This clone occurred many times. V usage is TRBV6-1 and J usage is TRBJ2-1, with a tentative D call TRBD1 (6 bases). Looked up from germline, CDR1 is MNHNS and CDR2 is SASEGT. V lost 8 bases to trimming and J lost 2 bases, with 13 bases between them. This CDR3 is 14 amino acids long. The CDR3 nucleotides read TGTGCCAGCGGATCAGGGGCCACCTACAATGAGCAGTTCTTC. This translates into CASGSGATYNEQFF.

The chain couples TRBV6-1 to TRBJ2-7, with D hard to call. Deletions cut 3 bases from V and 4 bases from J, with 13 bases between. CDR1 is MNHNS, CDR2 SASEGT, per germline. The CDR3 loop spans 14 amino acids. The CDR3 loop is CASSESIPAYEQYV. As DNA, the CDR3 is TGTGCCAGCAGTGAGTCGATTCCGGCGTACGAGCAGTACGTC.

This clone was counted at least ten times. The V call is TRBV5-1, the J call TRBJ1-1; 9 bases map to TRBD1. Germline V gene data show CDR1 as SGHRS and CDR2 as YFSETQ. J lost 5 bases, V lost 6 bases, and 8 bases had no gene match. CDR3 length equals 14 residues. For the CDR3, the DNA is TGCGCCAGCACCCTACAGGGGGCGAGGACTGAAGCTTTCTTT. Translation: CASTLQGARTEAFF.

This clone was observed a handful of times. The chain couples TRBV6-2 or TRBV6-3 to TRBJ2-1; D gene ambiguous. The CDR3 is made up of 11 amino acids. V lost 2 bases and J 10 bases, leaving 6 bases between the germline ends. In germline, CDR1 is MNHEY, CDR2 SVGEGT. DNA for the CDR3: TGTGCCAGCAGTTACAAGGGAGAGCAGTTCTTC. It yields the protein CASSYKGEQFF.

This clone came up many times. The V and J genes are TRBV3-1 and TRBJ2-3; 9 bases align to TRBD2. With V trimmed by 4 bases and J by 1 base, 15 bases remained unmatched. This CDR3 contains 19 residues. In germline, CDR1 is LGHDT, CDR2 YNNKEL (reference sequence). CDR3 region: CASSPPVGISGSGTDTQYF. The CDR3 DNA sequence: TGTGCCAGCAGCCCTCCGGTGGGAATTAGCGGGAGCGGCACAGATACGCAGTATTTT.